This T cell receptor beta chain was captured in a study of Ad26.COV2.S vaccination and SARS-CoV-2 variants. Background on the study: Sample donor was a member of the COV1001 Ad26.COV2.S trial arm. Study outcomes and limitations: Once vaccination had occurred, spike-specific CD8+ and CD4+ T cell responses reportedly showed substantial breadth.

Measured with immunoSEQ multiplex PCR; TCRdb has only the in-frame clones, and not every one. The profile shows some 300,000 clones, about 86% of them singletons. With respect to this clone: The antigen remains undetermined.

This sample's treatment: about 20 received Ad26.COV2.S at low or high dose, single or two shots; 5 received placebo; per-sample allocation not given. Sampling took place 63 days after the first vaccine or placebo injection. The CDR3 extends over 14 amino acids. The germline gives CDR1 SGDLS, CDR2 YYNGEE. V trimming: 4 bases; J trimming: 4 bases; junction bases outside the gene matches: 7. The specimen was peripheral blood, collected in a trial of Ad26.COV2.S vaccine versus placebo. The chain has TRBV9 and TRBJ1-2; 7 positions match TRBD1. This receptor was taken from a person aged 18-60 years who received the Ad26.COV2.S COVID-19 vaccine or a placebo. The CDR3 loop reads CASSSRDRTYGYTF. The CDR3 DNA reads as TGTGCCAGCAGCTCACGGGACAGAACCTATGGCTACACCTTC.